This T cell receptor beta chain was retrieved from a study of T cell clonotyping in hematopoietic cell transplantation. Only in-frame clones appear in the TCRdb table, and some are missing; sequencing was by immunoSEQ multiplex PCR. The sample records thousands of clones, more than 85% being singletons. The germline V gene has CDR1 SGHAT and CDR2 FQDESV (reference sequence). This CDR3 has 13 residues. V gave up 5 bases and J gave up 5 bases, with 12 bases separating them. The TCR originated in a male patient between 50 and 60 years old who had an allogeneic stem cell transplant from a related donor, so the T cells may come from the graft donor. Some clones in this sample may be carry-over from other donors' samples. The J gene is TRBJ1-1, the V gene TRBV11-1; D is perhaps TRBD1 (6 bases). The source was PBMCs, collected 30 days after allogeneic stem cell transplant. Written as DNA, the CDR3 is TGTGCCAGCAGCCTGGACAGAGAGACTGAAGCTTTCTTT. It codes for CASSLDRETEAFF.